Listed below are T cell receptor beta chains from one sample, sequenced in a study of T cell changes during pregnancy in multiple sclerosis. Sequenced by immunoSEQ multiplex PCR; TCRdb stores in-frame clones only, minus some. The sample lists approximately 68,000 clones, approximately 89% occurring once. The specimen comprised peripheral blood, sampled in the second trimester of pregnancy. The receptors were gathered from a female donor with multiple sclerosis, enrolled in a pregnancy study. Each CDR3 is given with its conserved first and last residue. Each record gives: V gene, D gene, clone size, J gene, CDR3 protein, CDR3 DNA. The D gene is left open where the match is weak. Part of the rows lack a size; the others show once, few, many or a class for expanded clones.

V: TRBV19
D: TRBD1
size: NA
J: TRBJ1-2
CDR3: CATTAPGQAYGYTF
DNA: TGTGCCACAACCGCCCCGGGACAGGCTTATGGCTACACCTTC

V: TRBV25-1
D: NA
size: NA
J: TRBJ2-5
CDR3: CASSEDRESQYF
DNA: TGTGCCAGCAGCGAGGACAGAGAGAGTCAGTACTTC

V: TRBV7-6
D: TRBD2
size: NA
J: TRBJ2-3
CDR3: CASSLPPGGASADTQYF
DNA: TGTGCCAGCAGCTTACCCCCCGGGGGGGCTTCCGCAGATACGCAGTATTTT

V: TRBV5-8
D: NA
size: few
J: TRBJ2-7
CDR3: CASSSPRVTLRSEQYF
DNA: TGTGCCAGCAGCTCCCCCCGTGTGACTTTAAGAAGCGAGCAGTACTTC

V: TRBV18
D: TRBD1
size: NA
J: TRBJ1-1
CDR3: CASSPSPGGGTEAFF
DNA: TGTGCCAGCTCACCTTCCCCAGGGGGCGGAACTGAAGCTTTCTTT

V: TRBV7-9
D: NA
size: NA
J: TRBJ1-5
CDR3: CASSLSGGDQPQHF
DNA: TGTGCCAGCAGCTTATCGGGGGGGGATCAGCCCCAGCATTTT

V: TRBV5-1
D: NA
size: NA
J: TRBJ2-1
CDR3: CASSLGAGGNEQFF
DNA: TGCGCCAGCAGCTTGGGGGCCGGGGGCAATGAGCAGTTCTTC

V: TRBV19
D: NA
size: NA
J: TRBJ2-2
CDR3: CASSARDSTGELFF
DNA: TGTGCCAGTAGTGCAAGAGATTCCACCGGGGAGCTGTTTTTT

V: TRBV7-9
D: TRBD1
size: NA
J: TRBJ2-7
CDR3: CASSSGWSGTELYEQYF
DNA: TGTGCCAGCAGCTCGGGGTGGTCCGGGACAGAGCTTTACGAGCAGTACTTC

V: TRBV6-1
D: NA
size: once
J: TRBJ2-1
CDR3: CASSGPSWSSYNEQFF
DNA: TGTGCCAGCAGTGGGCCTAGCTGGAGCTCCTACAATGAGCAGTTCTTC

V: TRBV5-1
D: TRBD2
size: once
J: TRBJ2-1
CDR3: CASSLAGTSDEQFF
DNA: TGCGCCAGCAGCTTAGCCGGGACTAGCGATGAGCAGTTCTTC

V: TRBV7-7
D: TRBD2
size: NA
J: TRBJ2-3
CDR3: CASSLVAGDTDTQYF
DNA: TGTGCCAGCAGCTTAGTAGCGGGGGACACAGATACGCAGTATTTT

V: TRBV30
D: NA
size: NA
J: TRBJ2-1
CDR3: CAYPPSWEGVDEQFF
DNA: TGTGCCTACCCGCCCTCGTGGGAGGGGGTCGATGAGCAGTTCTTC

V: TRBV25-1
D: TRBD1
size: NA
J: TRBJ1-2
CDR3: CASSDRTGYGYTF
DNA: TGTGCCAGCAGTGACCGGACAGGGTATGGCTACACCTTC

V: TRBV7-8
D: TRBD2
size: NA
J: TRBJ2-1
CDR3: CASSLAVFLAGASYNEQFF
DNA: TGTGCCAGCAGCTTAGCGGTTTTTTTAGCGGGGGCCTCCTACAATGAGCAGTTCTTC

V: TRBV18
D: TRBD2
size: once
J: TRBJ2-3
CDR3: CASSPPGLAGGDTQYF
DNA: TGTGCCAGCTCACCACCCGGACTAGCGGGGGGAGATACGCAGTATTTT

V: TRBV7-2
D: TRBD1
size: NA
J: TRBJ1-2
CDR3: CASSLLGGRGTRDGYTF
DNA: TGTGCCAGCAGCTTACTCGGAGGCAGGGGGACGAGGGATGGCTACACCTTC

V: TRBV5-1
D: NA
size: NA
J: TRBJ1-2
CDR3: CASSLKNHNYGYTF
DNA: TGCGCCAGCAGCTTGAAAAATCATAACTATGGCTACACCTTC